This TCR beta chain was recovered during a study of OX40 agonist ivuxolimab in advanced cancers. Study details: Past anti-PD-1, anti-PD-L1 or anti-CTLA-4 therapy was accepted, and 40% had received some. Partial responses were achieved by three patients, of whom one had hepatocellular carcinoma and two had cutaneous melanoma.

Turning to this clone: Its cognate antigen is unknown.

TCRdb's table, derived via immunoSEQ multiplex PCR, lists solely in-frame clones and lacks some. The table includes some 98,000 clones, approximately 83% detected once. Study-wide results and limits: Low normalized T-cell clonal expansion was also seen in some nonresponders. Both CD4+ and CD8+ T cell populations in blood had undergone clonal expansion by week 6 at 0.1 to 3.0 mg/kg.

This CDR3 comprises 12 residues. V trimming: 8 bases; J trimming: 11 bases; junction bases outside the gene matches: 9. Germline assignment: CDR1 MNHNS and CDR2 SASEGT. Sequenced material: CD4+ or CD8+ T cells sorted from blood, taken in a trial of the OX40 agonist ivuxolimab. The V gene is TRBV6-1, the J gene TRBJ1-5; 7 bases line up with TRBD1. The clonotype was recovered from an adult with an advanced solid tumor such as melanoma, head and neck, liver or kidney cancer. The CDR3 coding sequence is TGTGCCAGCGGACAGGAAGCCAGAGCCCAGCATTTT. Its translation: CASGQEARAQHF.